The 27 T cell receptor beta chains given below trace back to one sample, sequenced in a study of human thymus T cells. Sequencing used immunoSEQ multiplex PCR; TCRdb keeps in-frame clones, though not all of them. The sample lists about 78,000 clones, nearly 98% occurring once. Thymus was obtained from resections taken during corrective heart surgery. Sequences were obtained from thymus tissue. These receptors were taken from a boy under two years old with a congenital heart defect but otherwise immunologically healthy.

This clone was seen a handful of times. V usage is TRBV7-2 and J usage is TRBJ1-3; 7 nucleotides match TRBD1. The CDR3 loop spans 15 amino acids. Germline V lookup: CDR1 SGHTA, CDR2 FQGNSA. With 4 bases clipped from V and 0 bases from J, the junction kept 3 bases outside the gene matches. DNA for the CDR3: TGTGCCAGCAGCTCCGGGACAGCCTCTGGAAACACCATATATTTT. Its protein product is CASSSGTASGNTIYF.

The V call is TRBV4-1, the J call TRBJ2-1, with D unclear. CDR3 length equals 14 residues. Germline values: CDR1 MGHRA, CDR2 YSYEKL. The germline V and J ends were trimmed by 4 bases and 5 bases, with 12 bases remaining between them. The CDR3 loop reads CASSLGRIHNEQFF. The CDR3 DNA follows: TGCGCCAGCAGCCTCGGACGGATCCACAATGAGCAGTTCTTC.

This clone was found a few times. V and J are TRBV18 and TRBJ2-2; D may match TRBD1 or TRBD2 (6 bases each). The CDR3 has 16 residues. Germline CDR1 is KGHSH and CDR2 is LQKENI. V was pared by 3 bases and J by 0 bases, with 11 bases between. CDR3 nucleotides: TGTGCCAGCTCACCGCCCGGGGGCTCGAACACCGGGGAGCTGTTTTTT. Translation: CASSPPGGSNTGELFF.

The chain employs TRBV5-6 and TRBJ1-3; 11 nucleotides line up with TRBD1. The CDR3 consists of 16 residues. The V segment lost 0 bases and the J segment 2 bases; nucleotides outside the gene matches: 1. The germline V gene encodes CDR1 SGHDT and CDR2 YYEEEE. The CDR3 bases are TGTGCCAGCAGCTTGGAGGGACAGGGGGCTGGAAACACCATATATTTT. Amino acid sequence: CASSLEGQGAGNTIYF.

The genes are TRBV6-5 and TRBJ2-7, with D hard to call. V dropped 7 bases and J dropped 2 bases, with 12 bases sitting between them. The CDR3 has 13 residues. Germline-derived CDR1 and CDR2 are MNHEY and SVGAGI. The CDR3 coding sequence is TGTGCCAGCACACAGAACGACCCCTACGAGCAGTACTTC. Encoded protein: CASTQNDPYEQYF.

The CDR3 spells CASSLRDRLDEKLFF. CDR3 sequence (DNA): TGTGCCAGCAGCCTCCGGGACAGGCTGGATGAAAAACTGTTTTTT. V usage is TRBV11-2 and J usage is TRBJ1-4, with TRBD1 matching over 8 bases. Trimming took 5 bases from V and 6 from J; bases not matched to a gene: 8. Germline V lookup: CDR1 SGHAT, CDR2 FQNNGV. The CDR3 consists of 15 residues.

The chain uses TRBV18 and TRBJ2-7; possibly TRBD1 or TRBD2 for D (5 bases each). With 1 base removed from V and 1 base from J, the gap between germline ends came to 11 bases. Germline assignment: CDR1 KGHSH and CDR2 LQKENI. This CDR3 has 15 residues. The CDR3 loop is CASSPRQGESYEQYF. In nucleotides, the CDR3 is TGTGCCAGCTCACCACGGCAGGGAGAGTCCTACGAGCAGTACTTC.

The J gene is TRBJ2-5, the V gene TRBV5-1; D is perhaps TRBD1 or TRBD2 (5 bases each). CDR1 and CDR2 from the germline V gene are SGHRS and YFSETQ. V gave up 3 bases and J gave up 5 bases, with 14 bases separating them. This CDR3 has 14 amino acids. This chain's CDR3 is CASSWDLSDETQYF. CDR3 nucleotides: TGCGCCAGCAGCTGGGACCTATCAGACGAGACCCAGTACTTC.

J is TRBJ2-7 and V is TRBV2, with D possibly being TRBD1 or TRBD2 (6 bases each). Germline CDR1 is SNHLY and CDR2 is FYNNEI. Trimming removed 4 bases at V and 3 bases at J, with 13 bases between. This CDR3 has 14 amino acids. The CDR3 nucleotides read TGTGCCAGCAGTGCGGAGGGGACAAGCTACGAGCAGTACTTC. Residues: CASSAEGTSYEQYF.

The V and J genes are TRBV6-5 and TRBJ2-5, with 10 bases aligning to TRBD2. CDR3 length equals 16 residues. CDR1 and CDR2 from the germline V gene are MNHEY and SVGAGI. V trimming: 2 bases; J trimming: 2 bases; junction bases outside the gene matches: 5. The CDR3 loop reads CASSYDGLAEQETQYF. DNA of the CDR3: TGTGCCAGCAGTTACGACGGACTAGCGGAACAAGAGACCCAGTACTTC.

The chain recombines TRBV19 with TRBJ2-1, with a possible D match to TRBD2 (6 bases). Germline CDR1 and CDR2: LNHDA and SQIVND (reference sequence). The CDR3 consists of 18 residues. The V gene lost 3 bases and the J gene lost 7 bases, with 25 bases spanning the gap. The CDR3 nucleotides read TGTGCCAGTAGTATTTCGGGGCCCTCCGGGGGAAATAGGAATGAGCAGTTCTTC. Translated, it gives CASSISGPSGGNRNEQFF.

The CDR3 DNA is TGCAGTCTCCCTAGCAGCAATGAGCAGTTCTTC. Amino acid sequence: CSLPSSNEQFF. V usage is TRBV20-1 and J usage is TRBJ2-1; possible D gene TRBD2, 5 bases. The V gene's germline CDR1 is DFQATT and CDR2 SNEGSKA (reference sequence). Trimming left V 8 bases short and J 6 bases short, with 11 bases between. The CDR3 totals 11 residues.

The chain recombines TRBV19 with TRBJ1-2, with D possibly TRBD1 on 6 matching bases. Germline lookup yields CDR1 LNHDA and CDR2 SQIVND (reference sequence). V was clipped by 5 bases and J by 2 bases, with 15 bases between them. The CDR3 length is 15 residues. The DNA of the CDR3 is TGTGCCAGTAGTGCCTCCGGGGGGCAGAACTATGGCTACACCTTC. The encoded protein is CASSASGGQNYGYTF.

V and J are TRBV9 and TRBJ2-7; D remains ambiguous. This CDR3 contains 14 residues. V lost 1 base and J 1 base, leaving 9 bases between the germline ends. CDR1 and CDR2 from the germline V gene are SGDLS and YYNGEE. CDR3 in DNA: TGTGCCAGCAGCGTATATCCTTTTTCCTACGAGCAGTACTTC. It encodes CASSVYPFSYEQYF.

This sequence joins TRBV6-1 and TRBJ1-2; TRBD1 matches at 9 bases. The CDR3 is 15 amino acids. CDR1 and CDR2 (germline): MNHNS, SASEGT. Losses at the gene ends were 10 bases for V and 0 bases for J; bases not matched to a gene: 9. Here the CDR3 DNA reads TGTGCCACTAGGACAGGGGAGACGACTAACTATGGCTACACCTTC. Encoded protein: CATRTGETTNYGYTF.

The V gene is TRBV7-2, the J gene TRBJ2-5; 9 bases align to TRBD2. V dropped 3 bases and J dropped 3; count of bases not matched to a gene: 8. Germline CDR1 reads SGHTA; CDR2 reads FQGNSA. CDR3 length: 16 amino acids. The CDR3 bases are TGTGCCAGCAGCTTTGATCTCGCTAGCGGGGAAGAGACCCAGTACTTC. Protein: CASSFDLASGEETQYF.

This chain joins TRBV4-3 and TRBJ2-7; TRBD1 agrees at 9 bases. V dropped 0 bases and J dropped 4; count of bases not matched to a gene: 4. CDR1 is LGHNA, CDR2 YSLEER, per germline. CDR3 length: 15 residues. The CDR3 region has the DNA TGCGCCAGCAGCCAAGAGCGGGACAGGGCATACGAGCAGTACTTC. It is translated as CASSQERDRAYEQYF.

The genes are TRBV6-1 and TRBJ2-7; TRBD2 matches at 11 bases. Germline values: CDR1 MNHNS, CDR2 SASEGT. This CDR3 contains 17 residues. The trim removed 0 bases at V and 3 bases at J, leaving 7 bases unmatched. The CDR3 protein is CASSEAGTSGGNYEQYF. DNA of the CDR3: TGTGCCAGCAGTGAAGCTGGTACTAGCGGGGGAAACTACGAGCAGTACTTC.

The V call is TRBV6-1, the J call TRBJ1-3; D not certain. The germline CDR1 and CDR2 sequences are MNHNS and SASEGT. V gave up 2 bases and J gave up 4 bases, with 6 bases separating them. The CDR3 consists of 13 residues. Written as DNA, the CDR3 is TGTGCCAGCAGTGAAATACCGGGAAACACCATATATTTT. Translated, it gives CASSEIPGNTIYF.

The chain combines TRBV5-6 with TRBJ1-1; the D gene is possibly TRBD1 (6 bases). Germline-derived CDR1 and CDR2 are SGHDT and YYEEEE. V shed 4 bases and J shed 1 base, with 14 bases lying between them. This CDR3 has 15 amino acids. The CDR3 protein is CASSTKTGTNTEAFF. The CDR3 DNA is TGTGCCAGCAGCACGAAGACAGGTACGAACACTGAAGCTTTCTTT.

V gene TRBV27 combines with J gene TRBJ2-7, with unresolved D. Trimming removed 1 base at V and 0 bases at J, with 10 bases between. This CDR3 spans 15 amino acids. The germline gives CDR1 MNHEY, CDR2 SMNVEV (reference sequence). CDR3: CASSLYGFISYEQYF. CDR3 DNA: TGTGCCAGCAGTTTATACGGGTTCATCTCCTACGAGCAGTACTTC.

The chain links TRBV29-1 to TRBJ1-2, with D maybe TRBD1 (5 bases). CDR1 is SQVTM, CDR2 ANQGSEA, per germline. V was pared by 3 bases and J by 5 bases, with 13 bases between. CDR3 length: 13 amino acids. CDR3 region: CSVEDGAEYGYTF. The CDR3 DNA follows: TGCAGCGTTGAGGACGGGGCGGAGTATGGCTACACCTTC. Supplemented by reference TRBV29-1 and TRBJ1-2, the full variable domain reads SAVISQKPSRDICQRGTSLTIQCQVDSQVTMMFWYRQQPGQSLTLIATANQGSEATYESGFVIDKFPISRPNLTFSTLTVSNMSPEDSSIYLCSVEDGAEYGYTFGSGTRLTVV.

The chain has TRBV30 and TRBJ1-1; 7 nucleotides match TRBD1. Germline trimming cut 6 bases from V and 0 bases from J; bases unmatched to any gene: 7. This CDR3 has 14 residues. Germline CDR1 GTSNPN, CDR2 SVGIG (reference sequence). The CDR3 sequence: CACQGGRMNTEAFF. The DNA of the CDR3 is TGTGCCTGCCAGGGGGGCAGAATGAACACTGAAGCTTTCTTT.

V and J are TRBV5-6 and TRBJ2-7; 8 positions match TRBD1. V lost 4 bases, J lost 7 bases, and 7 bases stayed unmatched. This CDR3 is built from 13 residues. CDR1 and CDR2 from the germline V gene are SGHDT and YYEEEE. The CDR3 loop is CASSPGQGREQYF. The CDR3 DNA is TGTGCCAGCAGCCCTGGACAGGGCCGGGAGCAGTACTTC. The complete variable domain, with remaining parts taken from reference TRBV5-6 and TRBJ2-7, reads DAGVTQSPTHLIKTRGQQVTLRCSPKSGHDTVSWYQQALGQGPQFIFQYYEEEERQRGNFPDRFSGHQFPNYSSELNVNALLLGDSALYLCASSPGQGREQYFGPGTRLTVT.

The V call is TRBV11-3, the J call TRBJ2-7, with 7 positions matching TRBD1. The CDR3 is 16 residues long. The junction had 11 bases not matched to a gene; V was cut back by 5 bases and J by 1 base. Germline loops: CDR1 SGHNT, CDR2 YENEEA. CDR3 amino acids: CASSLPRQGPSYEQYF. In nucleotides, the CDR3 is TGTGCCAGCAGCCTTCCAAGACAGGGTCCGTCCTACGAGCAGTACTTC.

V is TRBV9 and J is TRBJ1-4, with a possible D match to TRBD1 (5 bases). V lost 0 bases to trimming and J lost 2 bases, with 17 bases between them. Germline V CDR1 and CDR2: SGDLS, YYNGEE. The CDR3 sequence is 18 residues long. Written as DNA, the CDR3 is TGTGCCAGCAGCGTAGACCCGGCTGTGGCAGGGACTAATGAAAAACTGTTTTTT. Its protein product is CASSVDPAVAGTNEKLFF.

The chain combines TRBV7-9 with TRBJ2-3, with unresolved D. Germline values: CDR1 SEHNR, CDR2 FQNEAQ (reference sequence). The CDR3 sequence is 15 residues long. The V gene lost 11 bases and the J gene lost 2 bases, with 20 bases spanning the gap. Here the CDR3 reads CARQHRDIFTDTQYF. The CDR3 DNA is TGTGCCCGCCAGCACAGAGACATTTTCACAGATACGCAGTATTTT. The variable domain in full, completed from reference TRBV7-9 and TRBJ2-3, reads DTGVSQNPRHKITKRGQNVTFRCDPISEHNRLYWYRQTLGQGPEFLTYFQNEAQLEKSRLLSDRFSAERPKGSFSTLEIQRTEQGDSAMYLCARQHRDIFTDTQYFGPGTRLTVL.